Listed here are 30 T cell receptor beta chains from one sample, sequenced in a study of blood T cell repertoires in COVID-19. TCRdb keeps only in-frame clones here, not all; method: immunoSEQ multiplex PCR. Of fewer than 200,000 clones listed, roughly nine tenths were seen once; the top ten hold roughly 24%. The specimen was PBMCs or T cells enriched from blood (not recorded which). The receptors stem from a woman aged 35 to 49 in a cohort exposed to, infected with or recovered from COVID-19 (not recorded which).

The chain carries TRBV7-9 and TRBJ1-2, with a weak D call TRBD1 (6 bases). The CDR3 runs 14 residues. The germline V and J ends were trimmed by 5 bases and 0 bases, with 10 bases remaining between them. CDR1 SEHNR and CDR2 FQNEAQ come from the germline V gene (reference sequence). As DNA, the CDR3 is TGTGCCAGCAGCCCCGGGACACCTAACTATGGCTACACCTTC. Translation gives CASSPGTPNYGYTF.

The V and J genes are TRBV6-5 and TRBJ1-2, with D perhaps matching TRBD1 (6 bases). V lost 5 bases and J 4 bases, leaving 11 bases between the germline ends. The CDR3 runs 13 residues. CDR1 is MNHEY, CDR2 SVGAGI, per germline. CDR3 sequence (DNA): TGTGCCAGCAGTCACCGGACAGCCTATGGCTACACCTTC. Translation: CASSHRTAYGYTF.

The chain links TRBV4-3 to TRBJ2-1, with 8 bases aligning to TRBD2. This CDR3 has 16 residues. Germline V gene sequence: CDR1 LGHNA, CDR2 YSLEER. V trimming: 1 base; J trimming: 5 bases; junction bases outside the gene matches: 7. The CDR3 coding sequence is TGCGCCAGCAGCCAAGCTTCGGGGACTAGACACAATGAGCAGTTCTTC. This gives the protein CASSQASGTRHNEQFF.

The V gene is TRBV6-1, the J gene TRBJ2-1; TRBD2 agrees at 8 bases. V shed 0 bases and J 6 bases; nucleotides not matched to a gene: 7. In germline, CDR1 is MNHNS, CDR2 SASEGT. This CDR3 region has 16 residues. This CDR3 is CASSEALSGRRNEQFF. CDR3 DNA: TGTGCCAGCAGTGAAGCGCTCAGCGGGAGACGCAATGAGCAGTTCTTC.

The chain recombines TRBV29-1 with TRBJ1-4, with 9 bases fitting TRBD1. Losses at the gene ends were 7 bases for V and 13 bases for J; bases not matched to a gene: 10. The CDR3 is 12 residues long. Looked up from germline, CDR1 is SQVTM and CDR2 is ANQGSEA. The CDR3 sequence is CSGLTGGGLLFF. The CDR3 DNA sequence: TGCAGCGGACTCACAGGGGGCGGACTACTGTTTTTT.

CDR3: CASSQDGGRTEAFF. CDR3 DNA sequence: TGTGCCAGCAGCCAAGATGGAGGGAGGACTGAAGCTTTCTTT. This chain links TRBV4-2 with TRBJ1-1; D is unclear. Trimming cost V 0 bases and J 5 bases, with 10 bases left between them. The CDR3 runs 14 residues. The germline CDR1 and CDR2 sequences are LGHNA and YNFKEQ.

V usage is TRBV11-3 and J usage is TRBJ1-1; D is uncertain. Trimming took 2 bases from V and 1 from J, leaving 11 bases between them. The germline CDR1 and CDR2 sequences are SGHNT and YENEEA. The CDR3 extends over 15 amino acids. The CDR3 sequence: CASSLRLGENTEAFF. As DNA, the CDR3 is TGTGCCAGCAGCTTACGGCTCGGGGAGAACACTGAAGCTTTCTTT.

This sequence joins TRBV4-3 and TRBJ1-1; the D gene is possibly TRBD1 (6 bases). V gave up 3 bases and J gave up 0 bases, with 11 bases separating them. The CDR3 contains 15 residues. The germline V gene has CDR1 LGHNA and CDR2 YSLEER. This chain's CDR3 is CASSQLDSLNTEAFF. The CDR3 DNA reads as TGCGCCAGCAGCCAGTTGGACAGCCTGAACACTGAAGCTTTCTTT.

This clone was recorded at least ten times. This rearrangement joins TRBV7-9 to TRBJ1-6; tentative D call: TRBD1 (5 bases). The V end was cut by 3 bases, the J end by 9 bases, with 12 bases between. CDR3 size: 14 residues. Germline CDR1 reads SEHNR; CDR2 reads FQNEAQ (reference sequence). The CDR3 DNA reads TGTGCCAGCAGCTTCGGGGGGTCAGGTTCACCCCTCCACTTT. This sequence encodes CASSFGGSGSPLHF.

The rearrangement links TRBV6-1 to TRBJ2-3; D is uncertain. This CDR3 has 14 amino acids. V gave up 1 base and J gave up 2 bases, with 7 bases separating them. Germline lookup yields CDR1 MNHNS and CDR2 SASEGT. The CDR3 nucleotides are TGTGCCAGCAGTGAAGTAGCCTCCACAGATACGCAGTATTTT. Protein product: CASSEVASTDTQYF.

The CDR3 region is CASSLSSGSNQPQHF. As DNA, the CDR3 is TGTGCCAGCAGCTTAAGTTCGGGGAGCAATCAGCCCCAGCATTTT. The rearrangement uses TRBV7-2 and TRBJ1-5, with D unclear. Per the germline V gene, CDR1 is SGHTA and CDR2 is FQGNSA. The CDR3 extends over 15 amino acids. The V and J ends lost 2 bases and 1 base respectively, with 9 bases between them. Full variable domain (rest looked up from reference TRBV7-2 and TRBJ1-5): GAGVSQSPSNKVTEKGKDVELRCDPISGHTALYWYRQSLGQGLEFLIYFQGNSAPDKSGLPSDRFSAERTGGSVSTLTIQRTQQEDSAVYLCASSLSSGSNQPQHFGDGTRLSIL.

This chain joins TRBV12-3 or TRBV12-4 and TRBJ1-1, with 7 nucleotides matching TRBD1. After removal of 5 bases from V and 7 bases from J, the junction contained 7 bases not matched to a gene. This CDR3 comprises 13 residues. The CDR3 here is CASSGARQGEAFF. The CDR3 DNA is TGTGCCAGCAGTGGAGCAAGACAGGGTGAAGCTTTCTTT.

The CDR3 DNA is TGTGCCAGCAGCGCCCATCTAGCGGGAGAGGTAGGTAACGACAATGAGCAGTTCTTC. It codes for CASSAHLAGEVGNDNEQFF. The chain links TRBV9 to TRBJ2-1; 10 nucleotides align to TRBD2. Germline CDR1 is SGDLS and CDR2 is YYNGEE. The CDR3 totals 19 residues. Unmatched junction bases numbered 17, after V lost 3 bases and J lost 5 bases.

The chain couples TRBV15 to TRBJ2-1; TRBD2 aligns across 8 bases. Germline assignment: CDR1 LNHNV and CDR2 YYDKDF (reference sequence). This CDR3 has 16 residues. Germline trimming cut 0 bases from V and 5 bases from J; bases unmatched to any gene: 6. CDR3: CATSRDGLAGNNEQFF. Written as DNA, the CDR3 is TGTGCCACCAGCAGAGATGGGCTAGCGGGCAACAATGAGCAGTTCTTC.

This chain connects TRBV2 to TRBJ2-6, with a tentative D call TRBD1 (6 bases). V lost 3 bases and J lost 0, with 9 bases in between. Germline lookup yields CDR1 SNHLY and CDR2 FYNNEI. This CDR3 has 16 amino acids. This chain's CDR3 is CASSEDSPSGANVLTF. For the CDR3, the DNA is TGTGCCAGCAGTGAGGACAGCCCCTCTGGGGCCAACGTCCTGACTTTC.

The genes are TRBV11-2 and TRBJ2-5, with 15 bases fitting TRBD2. The CDR3 spans 17 residues. With V trimmed by 4 bases and J by 3 bases, 6 bases remained unmatched. Looked up from germline, CDR1 is SGHAT and CDR2 is FQNNGV. The CDR3 DNA reads as TGTGCCAGCAGCTCCGGACTAGCGGGAGGGGAAAAAGAGACCCAGTACTTC. Translating gives CASSSGLAGGEKETQYF.

The chain employs TRBV4-2 and TRBJ1-5; TRBD1 agrees at 10 bases. V lost 4 bases to trimming and J lost 2 bases; unmatched junction nucleotides: 5. Germline V gives CDR1 LGHNA, CDR2 YNFKEQ. The CDR3 loop spans 16 amino acids. Written as DNA, the CDR3 is TGTGCCAGCAGCCCAACCGGGACAGGGGGCAATCAGCCCCAGCATTTT. Translated, it gives CASSPTGTGGNQPQHF.

The CDR3 is CASSHSWGGQRETQYF. The CDR3 coding sequence is TGTGCCAGCAGCCATAGCTGGGGGGGGCAAAGGGAGACCCAGTACTTC. The chain recombines TRBV7-9 with TRBJ2-5; D might be TRBD2 (7 bases). The CDR3 extends over 16 amino acids. V dropped 5 bases and J dropped 5 bases, with 21 bases sitting between them. CDR1 is SEHNR and CDR2 is FQNEAQ in the germline V gene (reference sequence).

The chain joins TRBV10-3 to TRBJ1-2; D not certain. Per the germline V gene, CDR1 is ENHRY and CDR2 is SYGVKD. This CDR3 has 15 amino acids. V shed 10 bases and J shed 4 bases, with 22 bases lying between them. CDR3 nucleotide sequence: TGTGCCAACGGGGTTAAGAGGACCCGAACCTATGGCTACACCTTC. Translation gives CANGVKRTRTYGYTF.

This clone appeared a few times. This chain joins TRBV24-1 and TRBJ2-2, with 9 positions matching TRBD1. J lost 5 bases, V lost 3 bases, and 9 bases had no gene match. The CDR3 runs 17 residues. Germline CDR1 KGHDR, CDR2 SFDVKD. The CDR3 sequence: CATSDPTGGSGTGELFF. The CDR3 region has the DNA TGTGCCACCAGTGATCCGACAGGGGGTTCAGGAACCGGGGAGCTGTTTTTT.

The sample holds one count of this clone. The J gene is TRBJ1-1, the V gene TRBV27; no firm D call. The ends were cut back, 6 bases at V and 4 bases at J, with 12 bases in the middle. This CDR3 is built from 13 residues. CDR1 is MNHEY and CDR2 is SMNVEV in the germline V gene (reference sequence). CDR3 in amino acids: CASSPGLGTEAFF. CDR3 nucleotides: TGTGCCAGCAGCCCGGGGTTGGGCACTGAAGCTTTCTTT.

The CDR3 coding sequence is TGTGCCAGTAGTACCCACCGGGTCGCCAATCAGCCCCAGCATTTT. This gives the protein CASSTHRVANQPQHF. The V call is TRBV19, the J call TRBJ1-5, with D hard to call. V lost 4 bases, J lost 3 bases, and 13 bases lay in between. Germline V gives CDR1 LNHDA, CDR2 SQIVND (reference sequence). There are 15 residues in the CDR3.

This clone was observed once. V and J are TRBV27 and TRBJ2-7, with TRBD2 identical over 7 bases. The length of the CDR3 is 13 residues. Unmatched junction bases numbered 4, after V lost 6 bases and J lost 2 bases. The germline CDR1 and CDR2 sequences are MNHEY and SMNVEV (reference sequence). CDR3 coding DNA: TGTGCCAGCAGACTAGCGTCTACCTACGAGCAGTACTTC. Encoded protein: CASRLASTYEQYF.

This rearrangement joins TRBV30 to TRBJ1-1, with D unclear. Between the trimmed V and J ends, which lost 5 bases and 0 bases, there was a span of 4 bases. In germline, CDR1 is GTSNPN, CDR2 SVGIG (reference sequence). This CDR3 is built from 11 residues. The CDR3 nucleotides are TGTGCCTGGGCAATGAACACTGAAGCTTTCTTT. Its protein is CAWAMNTEAFF.

The chain joins TRBV10-2 to TRBJ2-1; 11 positions agree with TRBD2. This CDR3 is built from 14 residues. Per germline, CDR1 WSHSY and CDR2 SAAADI. V trimming: 4 bases; J trimming: 8 bases; junction bases outside the gene matches: 4. The DNA of the CDR3 is TGCGCCAGCAGTGCTAGCGGGGGGAGGGATGAGCAGTTCTTC. It codes for CASSASGGRDEQFF.

V and J are TRBV19 and TRBJ1-2; D is possibly TRBD1 (5 bases). Trimming took off 5 bases at V and 4 bases at J, with 17 bases between the two ends. Germline CDR1 LNHDA, CDR2 SQIVND (reference sequence). This CDR3 comprises 15 residues. The CDR3 is CASSPAILQGYGYTF. Here the CDR3 DNA reads TGTGCCAGTAGTCCGGCGATCCTGCAGGGCTATGGCTACACCTTC.

For this clone: The sample has other DNA sequences that encode this CDR3 too. The CDR3 loop is CASSQSYEQYF. Written as DNA, the CDR3 is TGTGCCAGCAGCCAATCCTACGAGCAGTACTTC. The chain carries TRBV11-2 and TRBJ2-7; D not resolved. CDR3 length: 11 amino acids. CDR1 is SGHAT and CDR2 is FQNNGV in the germline V gene. Trimming stripped 5 bases from V and 1 base from J, with 3 bases between.

This clone was seen more than once but under ten times. The genes are TRBV6-6 and TRBJ2-5; TRBD1 matches at 10 bases. Germline V lookup: CDR1 MNHNY, CDR2 SVGAGI (reference sequence). The CDR3 contains 19 residues. V gave up 5 bases and J gave up 1 base; unmatched junction bases: 16. This CDR3 is CASSPTGTGAYLLQETQYF. In nucleotides, the CDR3 is TGTGCCAGCAGTCCAACCGGGACAGGGGCGTACCTACTCCAAGAGACCCAGTACTTC.

The chain uses TRBV11-3 and TRBJ2-3, with TRBD1 as a possible D gene (6 bases). This CDR3 contains 13 residues. Trimming took 7 bases from V and 1 from J, leaving 9 bases between them. Germline V CDR1 and CDR2: SGHNT, YENEEA. CDR3 nucleotides: TGTGCCAGCAAAAGGACAGGCACAGATACGCAGTATTTT. Translated, it gives CASKRTGTDTQYF.

CDR3 protein: CASMTRDRGYGYTF. The CDR3 bases are TGTGCCAGCATGACGAGGGACAGGGGTTATGGCTACACCTTC. The rearrangement links TRBV6-5 to TRBJ1-2, with TRBD1 matching 10 bases. V shed 7 bases and J 5 bases; nucleotides not matched to a gene: 7. CDR3 size: 14 residues. CDR1 MNHEY and CDR2 SVGAGI come from the germline V gene.